Shown below are 21 T cell receptor beta chains from a single sample sequenced in a study of blood T cell repertoires in COVID-19. Profiled with immunoSEQ multiplex PCR; TCRdb holds only in-frame clones, not every one. Seen here are around 330,000 clones, approximately 89% observed once, and the top ten hold approximately 1.6%. Sequences were obtained from peripheral blood. Receptor source: a woman in her 30s with COVID-19, enrolled during active disease.

V is TRBV9 and J is TRBJ1-4; 9 bases are a match to TRBD1. Germline CDR1 and CDR2: SGDLS and YYNGEE. The CDR3 contains 16 residues. Trimming cost V 0 bases and J 4 bases; bases outside gene matches: 4. The CDR3 bases are TGTGCCAGCAGCGTAGAGGACAGGGGTGGTAATGAAAAACTGTTTTTT. It codes for CASSVEDRGGNEKLFF.

V gene TRBV5-1 combines with J gene TRBJ2-3, with 7 bases that match TRBD2. CDR3 length equals 17 residues. Germline V gene data show CDR1 as SGHRS and CDR2 as YFSETQ. V lost 0 bases to trimming and J lost 0 bases; unmatched junction nucleotides: 7. CDR3 sequence: CASSLGPASGSTDTQYF. The CDR3 DNA sequence: TGCGCCAGCAGCTTGGGTCCGGCTAGCGGTAGCACAGATACGCAGTATTTT. The entire variable domain, with the rest obtained from reference TRBV5-1 and TRBJ2-3, is as follows: KAGVTQTPRYLIKTRGQQVTLSCSPISGHRSVSWYQQTPGQGLQFLFEYFSETQRNKGNFPGRFSGRQFSNSRSEMNVSTLELGDSALYLCASSLGPASGSTDTQYFGPGTRLTVL.

The J gene is TRBJ2-7, the V gene TRBV5-5, with 7 bases fitting TRBD1. With 4 bases clipped from V and 4 bases from J, the junction kept 14 bases outside the gene matches. Germline V lookup: CDR1 SGHKS, CDR2 YYEKEE (reference sequence). The CDR3 runs to 16 residues. CDR3 DNA: TGTGCCAGCAGCCAGGGGGACAATACACTTCAGTACGAGCAGTACGTC. Its translation: CASSQGDNTLQYEQYV.

This clone was seen only once. J is TRBJ1-1 and V is TRBV6-1; D perhaps matches TRBD1 (5 bases). This CDR3 has 13 amino acids. Germline V lookup: CDR1 MNHNS, CDR2 SASEGT. V lost 2 bases, J lost 10 bases, and 14 bases lay in between. DNA of the CDR3: TGTGCCAGCAGTGAATCCGGGGGGATCGCAGCTTTCTTT. Its protein is CASSESGGIAAFF.

The chain carries TRBV7-2 and TRBJ2-2; D is ambiguous. V was pared by 4 bases and J by 5 bases, with 5 bases between. CDR1 and CDR2 (germline): SGHTA, FQGNSA. The CDR3 covers 12 residues. The CDR3 DNA reads TGTGCCAGCAGCTCGCGAACCGGGGAGCTGTTTTTT. Its protein is CASSSRTGELFF.

The chain couples TRBV4-1 to TRBJ1-6, with TRBD1 matching 7 bases. The CDR3 length is 18 residues. Germline V gene data show CDR1 as MGHRA and CDR2 as YSYEKL. J lost 8 bases, V lost 4 bases, and 17 bases had no gene match. For the CDR3, the DNA is TGCGCCAGCAGCCTAAGTTGGGACAGCCTCTCTCAGGATTCACCCCTCCACTTT. It yields the protein CASSLSWDSLSQDSPLHF.

This clone was seen once. This chain uses TRBV7-8 with TRBJ1-2; 10 nucleotides align to TRBD1. Germline V gives CDR1 SGHVS, CDR2 FQNEAQ. There are 14 residues in the CDR3. After removal of 5 bases from V and 6 bases from J, the junction contained 6 bases not matched to a gene. DNA of the CDR3: TGTGCCAGCAGCGCCCTGACAGGGGGCAATGGCTACACCTTC. Amino acids: CASSALTGGNGYTF.

This sequence joins TRBV6-2 or TRBV6-3 and TRBJ2-7; 11 nucleotides agree with TRBD2. This CDR3 spans 14 amino acids. CDR1 is MNHEY and CDR2 is SVGEGT in the germline V gene. V lost 7 bases and J lost 3; bases outside the gene matches: 5. The chain's CDR3 is CASIPSGGIYEQYF. Written as DNA, the CDR3 is TGTGCCAGCATCCCTAGCGGGGGGATCTACGAGCAGTACTTC.

CDR3 residues: CASSLVYSISNQPQHF. The DNA of the CDR3 is TGCGCCAGCAGCTTGGTTTACAGTATTAGCAATCAGCCCCAGCATTTT. The genes are TRBV5-1 and TRBJ1-5, with D unresolved. The germline V and J ends were trimmed by 0 bases and 0 bases, with 10 bases remaining between them. CDR3 size: 16 residues. The germline gives CDR1 SGHRS, CDR2 YFSETQ.

This chain connects TRBV28 to TRBJ2-3; 9 nucleotides line up with TRBD2. After removal of 6 bases from V and 6 bases from J, the junction contained 13 bases not matched to a gene. CDR1 and CDR2 (germline): MDHEN, SYDVKM. The CDR3 contains 16 residues. The CDR3 coding sequence is TGTGCCAGCAGCCGTGATGCTAGCGGGGACGGGGATACGCAGTATTTT. Translating gives CASSRDASGDGDTQYF. Full variable domain (missing parts from reference TRBV28 and TRBJ2-3): DVKVTQSSRYLVKRTGEKVFLECVQDMDHENMFWYRQDPGLGLRLIYFSYDVKMKEKGDIPEGYSVSREKKERFSLILESASTNQTSMYLCASSRDASGDGDTQYFGPGTRLTVL.

The chain is built from TRBV2 and TRBJ1-4, with a tentative D call TRBD1 (5 bases). The germline V gene has CDR1 SNHLY and CDR2 FYNNEI. This CDR3 spans 15 amino acids. V lost 3 bases, J lost 5 bases, and 13 bases lay in between. CDR3 sequence: CASSDGSTGNEKLFF. For the CDR3, the DNA is TGTGCCAGCAGTGATGGTTCTACAGGCAATGAAAAACTGTTTTTT.

The rearrangement joins TRBV5-1 to TRBJ1-2; the match to TRBD1 covers 7 bases. Looked up from germline, CDR1 is SGHRS and CDR2 is YFSETQ. The CDR3 extends over 15 amino acids. With 4 bases clipped from V and 3 bases from J, the junction kept 9 bases outside the gene matches. The CDR3 DNA follows: TGCGCCAGCAGCGGGGCGACAGGGAACTACTATGGCTACACCTTC. Protein: CASSGATGNYYGYTF.

This clone was detected only once. The chain employs TRBV6-2 or TRBV6-3 and TRBJ2-7; no definite D call. V lost 5 bases and J 2 bases, leaving 4 bases between the germline ends. This CDR3 is built from 11 residues. Germline V gene sequence: CDR1 MNHEY, CDR2 SVGEGT. CDR3 sequence reads: CASSATYEQYF. The DNA of the CDR3 is TGTGCCAGCAGTGCGACCTACGAGCAGTACTTC.

CDR3 nucleotide sequence: TGTGCCAGTAGTATAGGGGACAGGGGGCATGGGGAGCTGTTTTTT. Amino acids: CASSIGDRGHGELFF. V gene TRBV19 combines with J gene TRBJ2-2; 12 nucleotides agree with TRBD1. Looked up from germline, CDR1 is LNHDA and CDR2 is SQIVND (reference sequence). The V and J ends lost 1 base and 8 bases, in that order; junction bases with no gene match: 2. CDR3 length: 15 residues.

This clone was detected a few times. This rearrangement joins TRBV15 to TRBJ1-6; D gene ambiguous. Germline loops: CDR1 LNHNV, CDR2 YYDKDF (reference sequence). CDR3 size: 16 residues. Trimming left V 3 bases short and J 7 bases short, with 16 bases between. The CDR3 sequence is CATSSRTSAGNSPLHF. The CDR3 DNA reads as TGTGCCACCAGCAGCCGAACCTCAGCGGGGAATTCACCCCTCCACTTT.

J is TRBJ2-3 and V is TRBV6-4; 7 bases map to TRBD1. Germline V gene data show CDR1 as MRHNA and CDR2 as SNTAGT. Trimming removed 7 bases from V and 2 bases from J; junction bases left unmatched: 6. CDR3 length: 14 amino acids. CDR3 nucleotides: TGTGCCAGCAAGTGGGACAGCAACACAGATACGCAGTATTTT. Translated: CASKWDSNTDTQYF.

The chain couples TRBV2 to TRBJ1-5; D is perhaps TRBD1 (5 bases). This CDR3 has 15 amino acids. V lost 5 bases and J 1 base, leaving 12 bases between the germline ends. Germline V gene data show CDR1 as SNHLY and CDR2 as FYNNEI. The CDR3: CASSSQGTSNQPQHF. The CDR3 DNA reads TGTGCCAGCAGTTCGCAGGGAACCAGCAATCAGCCCCAGCATTTT.

This chain joins TRBV19 and TRBJ1-2; TRBD1 aligns across 10 bases. CDR1 and CDR2 (germline): LNHDA, SQIVND (reference sequence). With 9 bases clipped from V and 3 bases from J, the junction kept 4 bases outside the gene matches. The CDR3 has 13 amino acids. CDR3 bases: TGTGCCAGCTGGACAGGGGGAGACTATGGCTACACCTTC. Translated: CASWTGGDYGYTF.

The V and J genes are TRBV27 and TRBJ2-2, with TRBD1 matching 9 bases. Per the germline V gene, CDR1 is MNHEY and CDR2 is SMNVEV (reference sequence). V was clipped by 7 bases and J by 4 bases; unmatched bases: 7. The CDR3 runs 15 residues. The CDR3 loop is CASKLRGQGTGELFF. The CDR3 region has the DNA TGTGCCAGCAAGTTGAGGGGACAGGGCACCGGGGAGCTGTTTTTT.

The chain joins TRBV19 to TRBJ1-3; D might be TRBD1 (5 bases). With 5 bases removed from V and 0 bases from J, the gap between germline ends came to 14 bases. Germline CDR1 LNHDA, CDR2 SQIVND (reference sequence). CDR3 length: 16 amino acids. This CDR3 reads CASSHPGFPSGNTIYF. CDR3 coding DNA: TGTGCCAGTAGTCACCCAGGGTTTCCCTCTGGAAACACCATATATTTT.

V is TRBV19 and J is TRBJ1-5, with D uncertain. Trimming stripped 4 bases from V and 2 bases from J, with 12 bases between. The CDR3 is 15 residues long. CDR1 is LNHDA and CDR2 is SQIVND in the germline V gene (reference sequence). CDR3 sequence: CASSNWEAGNQPQHF. CDR3 sequence (DNA): TGTGCCAGTAGTAACTGGGAAGCGGGCAATCAGCCCCAGCATTTT.